This T cell receptor beta chain is drawn from a study of shared clonotypes between healthy human individuals. The wider study: For every donor, three CD4 naive, three CD4 memory, two CD8 naive and one CD8 memory plates were used. Study-level points and caveats: Clonotypes shared by all four sorted-subset donors had higher generation probabilities than non-shared clonotypes.

Terminally differentiated effector memory CD45RA+ cells were excluded from the naive CD8 cells, which were CD45RO-negative and positively selected for CCR7. On this clone itself: Its antigen is unidentified.

Germline V gene lookup returns CDR1 SGDLS and CDR2 YYNGEE. The CDR3 runs to 16 residues. V gave up 2 bases and J gave up 7 bases; unmatched junction bases: 4. Deep level was the assay's run setting. Using immunoSEQ multiplex PCR, the repertoire was profiled, and TCRdb retains in-frame clones only, with some absent. The table includes 2 million to 2.5 million clones, roughly 94% detected once. The TCR was taken from a man between 18 and 29 years old in good health. The sequencing input was naive CD8+ T cells sorted from blood. This chain uses TRBV9 with TRBJ2-2, with 14 bases fitting TRBD2. The DNA of the CDR3 is TGTGCCAGCAGCGTGGGACTAGCGGGAGCGGGCGGGGAGCTGTTTTTT. It yields the protein CASSVGLAGAGGELFF.